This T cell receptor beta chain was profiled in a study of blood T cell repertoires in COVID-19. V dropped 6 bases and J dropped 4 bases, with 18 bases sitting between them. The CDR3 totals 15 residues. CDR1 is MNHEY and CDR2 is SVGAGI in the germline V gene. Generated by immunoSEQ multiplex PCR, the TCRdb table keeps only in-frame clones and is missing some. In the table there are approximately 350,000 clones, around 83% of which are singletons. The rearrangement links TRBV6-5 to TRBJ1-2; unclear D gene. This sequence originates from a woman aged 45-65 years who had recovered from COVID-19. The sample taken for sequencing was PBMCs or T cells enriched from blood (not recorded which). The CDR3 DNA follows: TGTGCCAGCAGACAATTAACATGGTCTGCCTATGGCTACACCTTC. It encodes CASRQLTWSAYGYTF.